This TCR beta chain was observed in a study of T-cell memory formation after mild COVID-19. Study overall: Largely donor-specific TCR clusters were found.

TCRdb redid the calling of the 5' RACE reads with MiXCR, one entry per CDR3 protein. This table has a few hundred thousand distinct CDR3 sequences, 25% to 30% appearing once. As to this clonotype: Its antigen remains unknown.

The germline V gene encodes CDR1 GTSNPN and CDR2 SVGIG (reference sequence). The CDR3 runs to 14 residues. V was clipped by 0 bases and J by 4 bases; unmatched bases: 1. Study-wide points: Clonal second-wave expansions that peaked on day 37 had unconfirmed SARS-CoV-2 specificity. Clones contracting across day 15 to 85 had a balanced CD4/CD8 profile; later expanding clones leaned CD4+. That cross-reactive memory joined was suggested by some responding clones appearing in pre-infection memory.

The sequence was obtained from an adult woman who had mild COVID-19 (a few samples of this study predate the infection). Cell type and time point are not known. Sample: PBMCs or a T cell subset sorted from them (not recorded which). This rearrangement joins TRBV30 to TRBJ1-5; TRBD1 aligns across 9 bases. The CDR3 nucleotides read TGTGCCTGGAGTGTCGGGACAGGGAATCAGCCCCAGCATTTT. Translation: CAWSVGTGNQPQHF. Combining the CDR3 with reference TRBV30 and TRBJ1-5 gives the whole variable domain SQTIHQWPATLVQPVGSPLSLECTVEGTSNPNLYWYRQAAGRGLQLLFYSVGIGQISSEVPQNLSASRPQDRQFILSSKKLLLSDSGFYLCAWSVGTGNQPQHFGDGTRLSIL.